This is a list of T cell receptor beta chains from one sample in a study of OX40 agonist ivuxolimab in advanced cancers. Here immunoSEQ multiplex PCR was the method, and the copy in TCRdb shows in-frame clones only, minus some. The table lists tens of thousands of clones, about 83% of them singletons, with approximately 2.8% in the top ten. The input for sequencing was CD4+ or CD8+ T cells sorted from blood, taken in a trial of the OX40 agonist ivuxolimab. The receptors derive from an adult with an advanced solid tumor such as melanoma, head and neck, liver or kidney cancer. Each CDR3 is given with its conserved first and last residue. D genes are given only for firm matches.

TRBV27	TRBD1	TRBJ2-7	CASSTRTGVYEQYF
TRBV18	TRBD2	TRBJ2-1	CASSQLAGNSYNEQFF
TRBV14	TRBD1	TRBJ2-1	CASSPETDRGQFF
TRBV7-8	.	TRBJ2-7	CASSPSRFFDEQYF
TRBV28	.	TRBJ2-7	CASRRRLQGYEQYF
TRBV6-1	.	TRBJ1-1	CASSESFVRVNTEAFF
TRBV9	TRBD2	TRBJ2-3	CASSVSGRAGDTQYF
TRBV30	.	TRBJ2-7	CAWKIGLGPYEQYF
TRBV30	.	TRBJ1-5	CAWSVSGGGNQPQHF
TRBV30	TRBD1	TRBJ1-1	CAWSGDRATEAFF
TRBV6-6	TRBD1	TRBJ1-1	CASRGTGENTEAFF
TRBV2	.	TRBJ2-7	CASSEGTEQYF
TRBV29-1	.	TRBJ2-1	CSVAGGGDEQFF
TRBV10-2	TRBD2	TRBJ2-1	CASRGLAGGGYNEQFF
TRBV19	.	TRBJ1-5	CASSPGRDQPQHF
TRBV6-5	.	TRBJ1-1	CASSYSGGEAFF
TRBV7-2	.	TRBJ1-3	CASSLRPKGGNTIYF
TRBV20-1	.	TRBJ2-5	CSARLYETQYF
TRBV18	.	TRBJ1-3	CASSPGRSLSSGNTIYF
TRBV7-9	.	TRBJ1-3	CASSPGQPNSGNTIYF
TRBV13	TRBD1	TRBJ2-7	CASSPGQGRYPYEQYF
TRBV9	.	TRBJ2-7	CASSVGPAVSYEQYF
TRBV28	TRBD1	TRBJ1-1	CASSPGTGRHTEAFF
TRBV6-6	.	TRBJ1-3	CASSYVDTIYF
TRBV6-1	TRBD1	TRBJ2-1	CASSGEDRGFDEQFF
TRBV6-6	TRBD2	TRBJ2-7	CASSNSGAPGEQYF
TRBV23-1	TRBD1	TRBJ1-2	CASSQSSRYRGGYGYTF
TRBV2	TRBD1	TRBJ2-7	CASRDRTYEQYF
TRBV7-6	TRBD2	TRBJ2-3	CASSALAGAGDTQYF
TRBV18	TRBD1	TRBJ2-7	CASSPGQAPFEQYF
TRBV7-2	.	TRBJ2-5	CASSLGGGETQYF
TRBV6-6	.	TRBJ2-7	CASSTSRGGLHYEQYF
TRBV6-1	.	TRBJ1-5	CASGYSNQPQHF
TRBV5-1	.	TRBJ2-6	CASGARQSGANVLTF
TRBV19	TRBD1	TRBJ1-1	CASSRDRGPMNTEAFF
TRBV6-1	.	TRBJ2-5	CASIRAHVTGTQYF
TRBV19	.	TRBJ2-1	CASSPPFGRFNEQFF
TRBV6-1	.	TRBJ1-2	CASSEGPFFGYTF
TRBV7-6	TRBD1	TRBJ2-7	CASSRNQGAEQYF
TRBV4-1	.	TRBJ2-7	CASSQEQGEQYF
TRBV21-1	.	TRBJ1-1	CASSRDRKAEAFF
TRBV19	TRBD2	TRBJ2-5	CASRPLAGSETQYF
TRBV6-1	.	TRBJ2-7	CASSEQRYEQYF
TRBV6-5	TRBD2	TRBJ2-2	CASSYGRGLNTGELFF
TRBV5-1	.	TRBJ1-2	CASSTRTDLNGGYTF
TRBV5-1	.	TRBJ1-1	CASSSRTRDGEAFF
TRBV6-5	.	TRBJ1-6	CASTGAGNNSPLHF
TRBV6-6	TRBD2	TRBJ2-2	CASSYGGAGELFF